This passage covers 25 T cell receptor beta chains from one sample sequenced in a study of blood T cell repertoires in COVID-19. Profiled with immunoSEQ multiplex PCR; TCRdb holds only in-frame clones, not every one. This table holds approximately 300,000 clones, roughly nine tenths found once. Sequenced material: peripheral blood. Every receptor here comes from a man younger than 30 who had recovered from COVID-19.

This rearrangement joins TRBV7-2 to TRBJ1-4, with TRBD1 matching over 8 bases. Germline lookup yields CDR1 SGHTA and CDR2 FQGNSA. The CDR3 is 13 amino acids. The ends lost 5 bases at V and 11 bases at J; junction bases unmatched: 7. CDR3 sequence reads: CASSTRTGLKLFF. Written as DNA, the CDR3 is TGTGCCAGCAGCACCCGGACAGGGCTGAAACTGTTTTTT.

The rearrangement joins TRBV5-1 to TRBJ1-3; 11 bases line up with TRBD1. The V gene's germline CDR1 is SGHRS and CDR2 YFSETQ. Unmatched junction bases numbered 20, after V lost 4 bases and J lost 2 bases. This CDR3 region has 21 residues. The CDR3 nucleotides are TGCGCCAGCAGCCTACCCCCCGGGACAGGGGGTATGAGTCTTACTGGAAACACCATATATTTT. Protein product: CASSLPPGTGGMSLTGNTIYF.

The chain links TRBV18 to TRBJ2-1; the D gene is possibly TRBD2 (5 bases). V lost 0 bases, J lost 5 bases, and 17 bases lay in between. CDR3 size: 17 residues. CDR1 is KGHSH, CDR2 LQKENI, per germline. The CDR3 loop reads CASSPPLGRGRDNEQFF. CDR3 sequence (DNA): TGTGCCAGCTCACCACCCCTTGGTCGGGGTAGGGACAATGAGCAGTTCTTC.

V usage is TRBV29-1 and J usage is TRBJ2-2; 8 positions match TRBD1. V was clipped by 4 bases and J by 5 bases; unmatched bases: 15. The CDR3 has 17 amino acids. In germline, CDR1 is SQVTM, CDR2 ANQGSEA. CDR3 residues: CSVAYMGGQGVTGELFF. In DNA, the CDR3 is TGCAGCGTTGCGTATATGGGCGGACAGGGTGTTACCGGGGAGCTGTTTTTT.

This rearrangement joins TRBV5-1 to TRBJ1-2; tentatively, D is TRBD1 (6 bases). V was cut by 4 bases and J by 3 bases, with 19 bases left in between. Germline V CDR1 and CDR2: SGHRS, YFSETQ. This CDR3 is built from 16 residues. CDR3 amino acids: CASSLGGTGIDYGYTF. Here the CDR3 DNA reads TGCGCCAGCAGCCTGGGCGGTACAGGGATAGACTATGGCTACACCTTC.

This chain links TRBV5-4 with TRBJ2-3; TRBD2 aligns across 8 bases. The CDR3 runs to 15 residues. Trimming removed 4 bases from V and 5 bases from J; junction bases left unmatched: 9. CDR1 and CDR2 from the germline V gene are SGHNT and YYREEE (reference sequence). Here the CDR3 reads CASSATGGPLDTQYF. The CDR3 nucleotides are TGTGCCAGCAGCGCGACGGGAGGGCCTTTAGATACGCAGTATTTT.

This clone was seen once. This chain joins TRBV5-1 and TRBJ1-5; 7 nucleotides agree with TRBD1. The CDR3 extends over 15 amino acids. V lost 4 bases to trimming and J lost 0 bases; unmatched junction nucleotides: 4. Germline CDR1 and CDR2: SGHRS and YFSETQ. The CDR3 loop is CASSPQGYSNQPQHF. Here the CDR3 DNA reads TGCGCCAGCAGCCCACAGGGGTATAGCAATCAGCCCCAGCATTTT.

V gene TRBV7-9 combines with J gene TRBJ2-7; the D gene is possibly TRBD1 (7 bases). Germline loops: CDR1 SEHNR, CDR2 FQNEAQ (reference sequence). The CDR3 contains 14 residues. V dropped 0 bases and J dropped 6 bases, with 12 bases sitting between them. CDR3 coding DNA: TGTGCCAGCAGCTTAGCCGGGCAGGGGGGCGAGCAGTACTTC. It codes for CASSLAGQGGEQYF.

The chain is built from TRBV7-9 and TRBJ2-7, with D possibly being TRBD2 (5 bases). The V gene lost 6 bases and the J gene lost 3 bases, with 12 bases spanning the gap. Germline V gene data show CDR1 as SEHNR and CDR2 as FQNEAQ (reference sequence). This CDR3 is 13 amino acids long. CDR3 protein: CASSQVRGYEQYF. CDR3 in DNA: TGTGCCAGCAGTCAAGTTCGGGGCTACGAGCAGTACTTC.

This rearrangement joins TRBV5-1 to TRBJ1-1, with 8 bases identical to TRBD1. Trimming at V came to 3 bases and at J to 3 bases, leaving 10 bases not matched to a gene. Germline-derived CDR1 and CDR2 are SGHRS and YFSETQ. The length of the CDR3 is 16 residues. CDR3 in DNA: TGCGCCAGCAGCTCTTCAGGGGGCGAATCGTACACTGAAGCTTTCTTT. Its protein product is CASSSSGGESYTEAFF.

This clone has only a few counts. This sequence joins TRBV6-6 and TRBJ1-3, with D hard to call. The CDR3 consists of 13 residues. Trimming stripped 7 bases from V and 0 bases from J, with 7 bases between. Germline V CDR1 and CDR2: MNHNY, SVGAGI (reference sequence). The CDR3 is CASNQYSGNTIYF. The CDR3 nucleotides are TGTGCCAGCAATCAGTACTCTGGAAACACCATATATTTT.

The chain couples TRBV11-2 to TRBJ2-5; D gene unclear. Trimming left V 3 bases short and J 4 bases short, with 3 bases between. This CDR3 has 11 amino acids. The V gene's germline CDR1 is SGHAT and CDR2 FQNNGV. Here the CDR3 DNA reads TGTGCCAGCAGCTTCGGAGAGACCCAGTACTTC. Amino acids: CASSFGETQYF.

DNA of the CDR3: TGTGCCAGTAGTAATGACAGAGATGGAAACACCATATATTTT. Protein product: CASSNDRDGNTIYF. The chain carries TRBV19 and TRBJ1-3; D is perhaps TRBD1 (5 bases). This CDR3 contains 14 residues. Germline CDR1 LNHDA, CDR2 SQIVND (reference sequence). V lost 4 bases to trimming and J lost 3 bases, with 10 bases between them.

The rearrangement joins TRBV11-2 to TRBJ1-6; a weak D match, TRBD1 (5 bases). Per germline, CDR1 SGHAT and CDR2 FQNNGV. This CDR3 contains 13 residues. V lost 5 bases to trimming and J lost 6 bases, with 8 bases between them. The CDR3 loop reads CASSGQGNSPLHF. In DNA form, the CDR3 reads TGTGCCAGCAGCGGTCAGGGTAATTCACCCCTCCACTTT.

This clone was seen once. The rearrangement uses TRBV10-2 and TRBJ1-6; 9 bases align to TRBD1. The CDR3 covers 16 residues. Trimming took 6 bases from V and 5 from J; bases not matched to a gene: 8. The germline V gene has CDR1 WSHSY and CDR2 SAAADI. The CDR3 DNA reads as TGCGCCAGCAGGGATACAGGGGGCTTTAATAATTCACCCCTCCACTTT. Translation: CASRDTGGFNNSPLHF.

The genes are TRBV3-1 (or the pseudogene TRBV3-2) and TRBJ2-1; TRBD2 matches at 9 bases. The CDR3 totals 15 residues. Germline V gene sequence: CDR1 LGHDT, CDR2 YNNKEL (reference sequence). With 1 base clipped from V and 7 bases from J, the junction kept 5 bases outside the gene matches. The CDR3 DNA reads TGTGCCAGCAGCCAAGGCGGGAGGGCCCTGAATGAGCAGTTCTTC. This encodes CASSQGGRALNEQFF.

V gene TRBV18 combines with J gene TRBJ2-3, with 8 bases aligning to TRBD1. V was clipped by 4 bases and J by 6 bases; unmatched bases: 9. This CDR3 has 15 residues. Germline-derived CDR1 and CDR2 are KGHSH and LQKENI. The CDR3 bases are TGTGCCAGCTCACGAGACCCGACAGGGGACGATACGCAGTATTTT. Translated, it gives CASSRDPTGDDTQYF. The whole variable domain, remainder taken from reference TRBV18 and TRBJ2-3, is NAGVMQNPRHLVRRRGQEARLRCSPMKGHSHVYWYRQLPEEGLKFMVYLQKENIIDESGMPKERFSAEFPKEGPSILRIQQVVRGDSAAYFCASSRDPTGDDTQYFGPGTRLTVL.

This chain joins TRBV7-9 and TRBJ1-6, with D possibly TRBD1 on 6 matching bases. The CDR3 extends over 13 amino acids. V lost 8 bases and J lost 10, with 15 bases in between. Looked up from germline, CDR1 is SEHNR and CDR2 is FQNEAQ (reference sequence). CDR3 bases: TGTGCCAGCCAAGAACAGGGCGGCTCACCCCTCCACTTT. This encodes CASQEQGGSPLHF.

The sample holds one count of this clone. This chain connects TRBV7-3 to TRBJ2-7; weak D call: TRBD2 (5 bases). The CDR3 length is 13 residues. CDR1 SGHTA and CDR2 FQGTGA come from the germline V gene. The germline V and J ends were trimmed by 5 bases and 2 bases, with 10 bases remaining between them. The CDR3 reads CASSPGNTYEQYF. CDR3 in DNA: TGTGCCAGCAGCCCCGGGAACACCTACGAGCAGTACTTC.

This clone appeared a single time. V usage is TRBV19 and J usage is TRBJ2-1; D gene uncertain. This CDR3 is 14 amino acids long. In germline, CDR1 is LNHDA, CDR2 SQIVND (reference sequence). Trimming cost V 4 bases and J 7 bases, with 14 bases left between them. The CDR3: CASSRRGAANEQFF. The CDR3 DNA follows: TGTGCCAGTAGTAGACGAGGTGCAGCGAATGAGCAGTTCTTC. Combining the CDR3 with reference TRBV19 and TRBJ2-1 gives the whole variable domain DGGITQSPKYLFRKEGQNVTLSCEQNLNHDAMYWYRQDPGQGLRLIYYSQIVNDFQKGDIAEGYSVSREKKESFPLTVTSAQKNPTAFYLCASSRRGAANEQFFGPGTRLTVL.

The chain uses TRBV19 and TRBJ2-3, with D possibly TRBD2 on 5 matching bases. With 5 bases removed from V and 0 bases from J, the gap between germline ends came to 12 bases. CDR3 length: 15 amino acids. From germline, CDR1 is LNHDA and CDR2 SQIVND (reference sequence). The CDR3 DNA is TGTGCCAGTAGTTCGGGCGGGTCTAGCACAGATACGCAGTATTTT. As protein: CASSSGGSSTDTQYF.

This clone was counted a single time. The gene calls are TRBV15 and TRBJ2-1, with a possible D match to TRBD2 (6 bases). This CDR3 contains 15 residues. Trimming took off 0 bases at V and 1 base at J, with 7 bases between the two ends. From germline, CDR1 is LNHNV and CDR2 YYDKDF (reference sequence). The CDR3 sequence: CATSRDSGSYNEQFF. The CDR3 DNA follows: TGTGCCACCAGCAGAGATAGCGGTTCCTACAATGAGCAGTTCTTC.

This CDR3 reads CASSPPRGGGDTEAFF. CDR3 nucleotides: TGTGCCAGCTCACCACCGAGGGGTGGAGGGGACACTGAAGCTTTCTTT. The J gene is TRBJ1-1, the V gene TRBV18; D may be TRBD1 (5 bases). CDR3 length: 16 amino acids. CDR1 and CDR2 from the germline V gene are KGHSH and LQKENI. Trimming took 0 bases from V and 3 from J, leaving 14 bases between them.

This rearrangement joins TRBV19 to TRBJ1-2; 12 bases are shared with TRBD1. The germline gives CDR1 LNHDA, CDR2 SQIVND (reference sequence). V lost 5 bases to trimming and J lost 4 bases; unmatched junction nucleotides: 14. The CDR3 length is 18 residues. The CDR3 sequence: CASSPITGTGGTLYGYTF. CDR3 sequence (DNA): TGTGCCAGTAGTCCCATTACCGGGACAGGGGGCACCCTCTATGGCTACACCTTC.

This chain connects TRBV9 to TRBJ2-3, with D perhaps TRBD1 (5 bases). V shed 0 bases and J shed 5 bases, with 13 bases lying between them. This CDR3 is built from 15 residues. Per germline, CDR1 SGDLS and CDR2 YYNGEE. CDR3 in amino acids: CASSVVGQGIDTQYF. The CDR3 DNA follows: TGTGCCAGCAGCGTAGTGGGGCAGGGAATAGATACGCAGTATTTT.